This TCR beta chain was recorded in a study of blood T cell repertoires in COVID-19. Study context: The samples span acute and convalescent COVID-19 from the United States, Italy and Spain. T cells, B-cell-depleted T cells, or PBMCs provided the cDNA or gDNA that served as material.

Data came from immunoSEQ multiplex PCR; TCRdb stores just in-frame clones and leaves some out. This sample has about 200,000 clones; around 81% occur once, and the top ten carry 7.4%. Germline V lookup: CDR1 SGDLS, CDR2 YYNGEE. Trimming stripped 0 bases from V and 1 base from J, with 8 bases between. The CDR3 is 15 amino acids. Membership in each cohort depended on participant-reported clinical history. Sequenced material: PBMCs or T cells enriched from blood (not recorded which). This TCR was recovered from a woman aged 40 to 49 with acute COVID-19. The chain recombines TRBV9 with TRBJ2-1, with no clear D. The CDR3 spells CASSVEQLSYNEQFF. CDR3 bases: TGTGCCAGCAGCGTAGAACAGCTATCCTACAATGAGCAGTTCTTC.